The subject of this entry is one TCR beta chain. Its cognate antigen is unknown. The entirety of the isolated RNA underwent reverse transcription, so expressed TCRB transcripts were sequenced. Clones were sequenced by immunoSEQ multiplex PCR, and TCRdb holds only the in-frame ones, with some missing. Of 150,000 to 170,000 clones listed, about a tenth are singletons. The data were obtained in a study of beta chain features in type 1 diabetes. Whole-study context: The patient and healthy donor groups were comparable for age, gender and cell yields. Overall study results and limits: TCRB CDR3s were moderately but significantly shorter in Type 1 diabetes patients in all four CD4+ subsets. Healthy donors had naive, central memory and Treg TCRB repertoires that appeared less similar than those seen among patients.

CDR3 size: 16 residues. After removal of 0 bases from V and 6 bases from J, the junction contained 4 bases not matched to a gene. Germline values: CDR1 KGHSH, CDR2 LQKENI. This chain joins TRBV18 and TRBJ2-3; 12 bases are a match to TRBD2. This clonotype was obtained from a man aged 30 to 39 with type 1 diabetes. The sample was central memory CD4+ T cells from blood. The chain's CDR3 is CASSPPQLAGGDTQYF. The CDR3 coding sequence is TGTGCCAGCTCACCACCTCAGCTAGCGGGAGGGGATACGCAGTATTTT. The entire variable domain, with the rest obtained from reference TRBV18 and TRBJ2-3, is as follows: NAGVMQNPRHLVRRRGQEARLRCSPMKGHSHVYWYRQLPEEGLKFMVYLQKENIIDESGMPKERFSAEFPKEGPSILRIQQVVRGDSAAYFCASSPPQLAGGDTQYFGPGTRLTVL.